This TCR beta chain was obtained from a study of blood T cell repertoires in COVID-19. Whole-study context: COVID-19 samples from acute and convalescent phases originated in the United States, Italy and Spain.

Assignment of participants to cohorts was predicated upon participant-reported clinical history. In the original workflow: The assay estimated nucleated cells by amplifying reference gene primers. Produced via immunoSEQ multiplex PCR; TCRdb's table is partial and in-frame only. V, J and clone size derive from that table, while D and trimming were established from the DNA sequence. Among about 370,000 clones, approximately 91% were seen once, and the ten largest hold about 0.83%. The J segment lost 5 bases and the V segment lost 3 bases, leaving 5 bases of the junction unmatched. The CDR3 is made up of 15 amino acids. The germline gives CDR1 PRHDT, CDR2 FYEKMQ (reference sequence).

This chain connects TRBV13 to TRBJ1-4; 8 bases align to TRBD1. The TCR comes from a middle-aged woman who had been exposed to COVID-19. Sequenced: PBMCs or T cells enriched from blood (not recorded which). The DNA of the CDR3 is TGTGCCAGCAGCTTCAAAGGACAGGGAAATGAAAAACTGTTTTTT. Translating gives CASSFKGQGNEKLFF.